This T cell receptor (beta chain) was sequenced during a study of cytomegalovirus exposure and HLA in healthy donors. Only in-frame clones appear in the TCRdb table, and some are missing; sequencing was by immunoSEQ multiplex PCR. Counted here are about 130,000 clones, 88% occurring once; the ten biggest clones make up roughly 1.4%. Germline-derived CDR1 and CDR2 are SGHDN and FVKESK. V shed 1 base and J 3 bases; nucleotides not matched to a gene: 6. This CDR3 has 15 residues. This clone was seen just once. The sequence derives from a man aged 30 to 45 in good health and CMV-seronegative. Specimen: PBMCs. J is TRBJ2-7 and V is TRBV14; 7 bases map to TRBD2. CDR3 sequence reads: CASSQGWGGIYEQYF. The CDR3 nucleotides read TGTGCCAGCAGCCAAGGTTGGGGGGGGATCTACGAGCAGTACTTC.